Reported below is one TCR beta chain. Sequencing used immunoSEQ multiplex PCR; TCRdb keeps in-frame clones, though not all of them. The repertoire holds about 73,000 clones, with 90% as singletons. This entry is derived from a study of technical replicates of blood from a handful of donors. Germline V lookup: CDR1 WSHSY, CDR2 SAAADI. The V end was cut by 6 bases, the J end by 0 bases, with 15 bases between. The CDR3 is 15 amino acids. Sequenced sample: PBMCs. The chain has TRBV10-2 and TRBJ2-7; D is perhaps TRBD1 (6 bases). This TCR came from a human donor in good health. Some clones in this sample may be carry-over from other donors' samples. In nucleotides, the CDR3 is TGCGCCAGCAGGAAAACCGGACAGACCTCCTACGAGCAGTACTTC. It yields the protein CASRKTGQTSYEQYF.